A single T cell receptor beta chain is shown here with its context. The target antigen is unknown. Each sample came from a Caucasian adult donor living in Nashville, Tennessee. The entry originates in a study of shared clonotypes between healthy human individuals. The study, taken as a whole, reports: Expectations were that clonotype sharing among donors would be affected by sequencing depth.

Samples underwent the assay at deep level. Under the authors' procedure: In the immunoSEQ data, sequences were junction-only and lacked quality scores, so filtering differed. Assay used: immunoSEQ multiplex PCR; TCRdb lists only in-frame clones, some missing. V, J and clone size are taken as reported in that table, and D and trimming were inferred from the DNA itself. The sample yields 1,400,000 or so clones, roughly 98.5% seen once. Germline V gene sequence: CDR1 SGDLS, CDR2 YYNGEE. Trimming cost V 3 bases and J 8 bases; bases outside gene matches: 8. There are 15 residues in the CDR3. The sample was naive CD4+ T cells sorted from blood. Subset meaning: CD45RA+ positively selected. J is TRBJ2-1 and V is TRBV9, with 10 positions matching TRBD1. The sequence came from a young man in good health. The CDR3 DNA sequence: TGTGCCAGCAGCGCCCGGGACAGGGGCATCTATGAGCAGTTCTTC. It specifies CASSARDRGIYEQFF.